These 18 T cell receptor beta chains were sequenced from one sample in a study of shared clonotypes between healthy human individuals. Here immunoSEQ multiplex PCR was the method, and the copy in TCRdb shows in-frame clones only, minus some. The table has approximately 1,500,000 clones, 95% to 97% seen once. The sequenced sample was naive CD4+ T cells sorted from blood. Subset denoted: CD45RA+ positively selected. These receptors all stem from a man aged 30 to 39 in good health.

This clone was seen only once. The chain carries TRBV28 and TRBJ2-7; D is perhaps TRBD1 (5 bases). The CDR3 runs 15 residues. Germline-derived CDR1 and CDR2 are MDHEN and SYDVKM. The V and J ends lost 5 bases and 3 bases respectively, with 17 bases between them. In nucleotides, the CDR3 is TGTGCCAGCAGTCCCCAGACAGTGCTTTTCTACGAGCAGTACTTC. Amino acid sequence: CASSPQTVLFYEQYF. Combining the CDR3 with reference TRBV28 and TRBJ2-7 gives the whole variable domain DVKVTQSSRYLVKRTGEKVFLECVQDMDHENMFWYRQDPGLGLRLIYFSYDVKMKEKGDIPEGYSVSREKKERFSLILESASTNQTSMYLCASSPQTVLFYEQYFGPGTRLTVT.

This chain links TRBV2 with TRBJ2-3; 9 bases are shared with TRBD1. The CDR3 is 15 amino acids. Per the germline V gene, CDR1 is SNHLY and CDR2 is FYNNEI. J was trimmed by 4 bases and V by 6 bases; bases with no gene match: 8. This chain's CDR3 is CASSGQGRTADTQYF. CDR3 nucleotide sequence: TGTGCCAGCAGCGGACAGGGGAGGACCGCAGATACGCAGTATTTT.

This chain connects TRBV28 to TRBJ2-2, with TRBD2 matching over 8 bases. Per the germline V gene, CDR1 is MDHEN and CDR2 is SYDVKM. CDR3 length equals 15 residues. V lost 7 bases and J lost 11; bases outside the gene matches: 15. The CDR3: CASTLGPGTRFELFF. The CDR3 region has the DNA TGTGCCAGCACCCTAGGTCCCGGGACTAGATTTGAGCTGTTTTTT.

The V and J genes are TRBV9 and TRBJ1-1, with D maybe TRBD1 (5 bases). The CDR3 is 14 amino acids. Germline assignment: CDR1 SGDLS and CDR2 YYNGEE. V gave up 3 bases and J gave up 6 bases, with 15 bases separating them. The CDR3 reads CASSARAAGAEAFF. CDR3 nucleotides: TGTGCCAGCAGCGCTCGAGCGGCGGGGGCTGAAGCTTTCTTT.

The rearrangement uses TRBV7-9 and TRBJ1-5; the D is unclear. V dropped 3 bases and J dropped 1 base, with 10 bases sitting between them. Germline V gene data show CDR1 as SEHNR and CDR2 as FQNEAQ (reference sequence). This CDR3 comprises 15 residues. The CDR3 sequence is CASSFSTGSNQPQHF. In DNA form, the CDR3 reads TGTGCCAGCAGCTTCTCTACGGGGAGCAATCAGCCCCAGCATTTT.

With regard to this clone: Other DNA sequences within the sample encode an identical CDR3. The chain couples TRBV20-1 to TRBJ2-5; D uncertain. The CDR3 length is 10 residues. The V gene's germline CDR1 is DFQATT and CDR2 SNEGSKA (reference sequence). V lost 6 bases and J 5 bases, leaving 7 bases between the germline ends. The CDR3 sequence: CSARAETQYF. In nucleotides, the CDR3 is TGCAGTGCCCGGGCTGAGACCCAGTACTTC.

The chain links TRBV5-5 to TRBJ1-5; D is perhaps TRBD1 (6 bases). The CDR3 has 16 amino acids. Between the trimmed V and J ends, which lost 4 bases and 6 bases, there was a span of 20 bases. Looked up from germline, CDR1 is SGHKS and CDR2 is YYEKEE (reference sequence). The CDR3 region is CASSPGGGRIVQPQHF. The CDR3 nucleotides are TGTGCCAGCAGCCCCGGTGGGGGCCGGATCGTTCAGCCCCAGCATTTT.

This clone was observed a single time. The chain links TRBV5-1 to TRBJ2-7, with 14 bases identical to TRBD2. Trimming cost V 3 bases and J 5 bases; bases outside gene matches: 7. The germline CDR1 and CDR2 sequences are SGHRS and YFSETQ. CDR3 length: 16 amino acids. The CDR3 loop is CASSSQGLAGGNEQYF. CDR3 DNA sequence: TGCGCCAGCAGCTCCCAAGGACTAGCGGGAGGAAACGAGCAGTACTTC.

Of note for this clone: The sample holds other DNA sequences that translate to the same CDR3. V and J are TRBV2 and TRBJ2-1; the D gene is possibly TRBD1 (5 bases). Germline V CDR1 and CDR2: SNHLY, FYNNEI. There are 13 residues in the CDR3. The V end lost 6 bases, the J end lost 0 bases, and 6 bases lay between the germline ends. The CDR3 region is CASRRGSYNEQFF. The CDR3 DNA reads as TGTGCCAGCAGAAGGGGCTCCTACAATGAGCAGTTCTTC.

V gene TRBV5-1 combines with J gene TRBJ2-7, with 9 positions matching TRBD2. V was clipped by 3 bases and J by 2 bases; unmatched bases: 3. CDR1 and CDR2 (germline): SGHRS, YFSETQ. This CDR3 has 14 residues. This CDR3 is CASSSLAGPYEQYF. CDR3 nucleotide sequence: TGCGCCAGCAGCTCGCTAGCGGGGCCCTACGAGCAGTACTTC. The complete variable domain, with remaining parts taken from reference TRBV5-1 and TRBJ2-7, reads KAGVTQTPRYLIKTRGQQVTLSCSPISGHRSVSWYQQTPGQGLQFLFEYFSETQRNKGNFPGRFSGRQFSNSRSEMNVSTLELGDSALYLCASSSLAGPYEQYFGPGTRLTVT.

Written as DNA, the CDR3 is TGTGCCAGCAGGTCCGGGCCCCAAGAGACCCAGTACTTC. It codes for CASRSGPQETQYF. The V call is TRBV5-4, the J call TRBJ2-5, with D unresolved. This CDR3 is 13 amino acids long. With 5 bases removed from V and 1 base from J, the gap between germline ends came to 9 bases. The V gene's germline CDR1 is SGHNT and CDR2 YYREEE (reference sequence). The complete variable domain, with remaining parts taken from reference TRBV5-4 and TRBJ2-5, reads ETGVTQSPTHLIKTRGQQVTLRCSSQSGHNTVSWYQQALGQGPQFIFQYYREEENGRGNFPPRFSGLQFPNYSSELNVNALELDDSALYLCASRSGPQETQYFGPGTRLLVL.

The chain links TRBV6-5 to TRBJ2-5; possible D gene TRBD2, 6 bases. CDR1 is MNHEY, CDR2 SVGAGI, per germline. The V end lost 0 bases, the J end lost 1 base, and 9 bases lay between the germline ends. This CDR3 spans 15 amino acids. CDR3 sequence: CASSYSRGVQETQYF. CDR3 coding DNA: TGTGCCAGCAGTTACTCGCGCGGGGTCCAAGAGACCCAGTACTTC.

This chain links TRBV5-4 with TRBJ2-2, with 7 bases fitting TRBD1. Germline V gene lookup returns CDR1 SGHNT and CDR2 YYREEE (reference sequence). The CDR3 is 17 residues long. Trimming took 4 bases from V and 5 from J; bases not matched to a gene: 14. The CDR3 coding sequence is TGTGCCAGCAGCCATCGACAGGGTAGAAACGGGACCGGGGAGCTGTTTTTT. It codes for CASSHRQGRNGTGELFF.

The count of this clone is one. This rearrangement joins TRBV5-6 to TRBJ2-1; D might be TRBD2 (6 bases). The germline CDR1 and CDR2 sequences are SGHDT and YYEEEE. The CDR3 is 13 residues long. Between the trimmed V and J ends, which lost 7 bases and 4 bases, there was a span of 12 bases. CDR3 region: CASLPREYNEQFF. The DNA for the CDR3 is TGTGCCAGCTTACCCCGGGAGTACAATGAGCAGTTCTTC.

The chain carries TRBV19 and TRBJ1-5, with D possibly matching TRBD1 (6 bases). Germline V gene sequence: CDR1 LNHDA, CDR2 SQIVND (reference sequence). There are 15 residues in the CDR3. V lost 10 bases to trimming and J lost 0 bases, with 16 bases between them. In DNA, the CDR3 is TGTGCCACCTCGGGCCGGGGGCATAGCAATCAGCCCCAGCATTTT. Translating it yields CATSGRGHSNQPQHF.

The chain joins TRBV5-6 to TRBJ1-2; TRBD1 agrees at 7 bases. V shed 3 bases, J shed 3 bases, and the junction held 2 bases outside the gene matches. This CDR3 is built from 13 residues. The germline CDR1 and CDR2 sequences are SGHDT and YYEEEE. In DNA form, the CDR3 reads TGTGCCAGCAGCTCGACAGGGTACTATGGCTACACCTTC. Its translation: CASSSTGYYGYTF. Together with reference TRBV5-6 and TRBJ1-2, the CDR3 gives the full variable domain: DAGVTQSPTHLIKTRGQQVTLRCSPKSGHDTVSWYQQALGQGPQFIFQYYEEEERQRGNFPDRFSGHQFPNYSSELNVNALLLGDSALYLCASSSTGYYGYTFGSGTRLTVV.

The chain recombines TRBV30 with TRBJ2-3; the match to TRBD1 covers 8 bases. The CDR3 extends over 15 amino acids. Germline V gives CDR1 GTSNPN, CDR2 SVGIG (reference sequence). Trimming at V came to 3 bases and at J to 3 bases, leaving 8 bases not matched to a gene. The CDR3 sequence: CAWSLRQGSTDTQYF. The CDR3 bases are TGTGCCTGGAGCCTAAGACAGGGGAGTACAGATACGCAGTATTTT.

The rearrangement links TRBV18 to TRBJ2-3, with D hard to call. This CDR3 spans 16 amino acids. Per germline, CDR1 KGHSH and CDR2 LQKENI. The V end lost 3 bases, the J end lost 2 bases, and 15 bases lay between the germline ends. CDR3 sequence (DNA): TGTGCCAGCTCACCCGGTCCCGCAGGACCCACAGATACGCAGTATTTT. As protein: CASSPGPAGPTDTQYF.